This TCR beta chain was obtained from a study of blood T cell repertoires in COVID-19. Study information: Samples came from the United States, Italy and Spain, spanning acute and convalescent COVID-19. T cells, B-cell-depleted T cells, or PBMCs supplied cDNA or gDNA.

While infection was still active, Seattle patients were enrolled and then followed longitudinally. Methods used by the authors: For nucleated cells, counts were estimated from reference gene primer amplification. Profiling relied on immunoSEQ multiplex PCR, and the TCRdb table lists in-frame clones only, not all of them. That table supplies the V and J calls and clone size; D and trimming were determined from the DNA. The repertoire holds approximately 50,000 clones, approximately 75% seen once, with roughly 30% in the top ten. This CDR3 is built from 15 residues. The ends were cut back, 0 bases at V and 8 bases at J, with 16 bases in the middle. CDR1 is SGHDN, CDR2 FVKESK, per germline.

V gene TRBV14 combines with J gene TRBJ1-2; weak D call: TRBD1 (6 bases). The sequenced sample consisted of peripheral blood. The sequence was collected from a man between 60 and 75 years old with COVID-19, enrolled during active disease. This CDR3 reads CASSQDVAWGRGYTF. In DNA form, the CDR3 reads TGTGCCAGCAGCCAAGATGTGGCCTGGGGGCGAGGCTACACCTTC.